A single sample is the source of the 22 T cell receptor beta chains below, sequenced in a study of T cell responses to AZD1222 COVID-19 vaccine. Clones were read by immunoSEQ multiplex PCR, and TCRdb kept only the in-frame ones, dropping some. The table records approximately 190,000 clones, roughly 93% of them present only once. Sequences were derived from peripheral blood, sampled on day 0 of AZD1222 vaccination. These receptor sequences come from an adult in good health.

The chain is built from TRBV28 and TRBJ2-5; the match to TRBD1 covers 7 bases. With 7 bases clipped from V and 3 bases from J, the junction kept 5 bases outside the gene matches. Germline V gene lookup returns CDR1 MDHEN and CDR2 SYDVKM. There are 13 residues in the CDR3. The CDR3 spells CASTDRNKETQYF. In DNA, the CDR3 is TGTGCCAGCACGGACAGGAATAAAGAGACCCAGTACTTC.

V usage is TRBV27 and J usage is TRBJ2-7, with 8 bases aligning to TRBD2. CDR3 length: 19 amino acids. Germline CDR1 MNHEY, CDR2 SMNVEV (reference sequence). Trimming removed 0 bases from V and 1 base from J; junction bases left unmatched: 14. Here the CDR3 reads CASSLSSRWRGAKSYEQYF. The CDR3 nucleotides are TGTGCCAGCAGTTTATCCTCTCGGTGGCGGGGGGCCAAGTCCTACGAGCAGTACTTC.

The chain uses TRBV14 and TRBJ1-1; tentatively, D is TRBD1 (5 bases). Germline V gene sequence: CDR1 SGHDN, CDR2 FVKESK. This CDR3 is 13 amino acids long. Trimming removed 5 bases from V and 0 bases from J, with 7 bases in between. The CDR3 nucleotides read TGTGCCAGCAGCAGGGACCTGAACACTGAAGCTTTCTTT. The encoded protein is CASSRDLNTEAFF.

The chain uses TRBV6-5 and TRBJ2-7; D assignment may be TRBD1 or TRBD2 (6 bases each). Per the germline V gene, CDR1 is MNHEY and CDR2 is SVGAGI. CDR3 length: 15 residues. Trimming stripped 0 bases from V and 2 bases from J, with 11 bases between. In DNA form, the CDR3 reads TGTGCCAGCAGTTACTCCTCCCGGGGGCCCTACGAGCAGTACTTC. Translated: CASSYSSRGPYEQYF.

J is TRBJ1-6 and V is TRBV28; 10 bases map to TRBD1. Germline CDR1 MDHEN, CDR2 SYDVKM. The J segment lost 7 bases and the V segment lost 3 bases, leaving 0 bases of the junction unmatched. CDR3 length: 14 amino acids. The CDR3 DNA reads as TGTGCCAGCAGTTTGACAGGGGGCAATTCACCCCTCCACTTT. It translates to CASSLTGGNSPLHF.

The chain uses TRBV21-1 and TRBJ1-6; TRBD1, the D gene given by the table, was not confirmed from the DNA. TRBV21-1 is noted as a pseudogene. The CDR3 sequence is 16 residues long. The DNA of the CDR3 is TGTGCCAGCAGCTGCAGTGACAGTCTGGGCGGTTCACCCCTCCACTTT. Translation gives CASSCSDSLGGSPLHF.

The CDR3 here is CASSPDRGNTEAFF. In nucleotides, the CDR3 is TGTGCCAGCTCACCGGACAGGGGGAACACTGAAGCTTTCTTT. The rearrangement links TRBV18 to TRBJ1-1, with TRBD1 matching 9 bases. The CDR3 is 14 residues long. Germline V gene lookup returns CDR1 KGHSH and CDR2 LQKENI. V was clipped by 3 bases and J by 1 base; unmatched bases: 0.

This clone was seen more than once but under ten times. The V gene is TRBV15, the J gene TRBJ1-2; D ambiguous. Deletions cut 6 bases from V and 7 bases from J, with 15 bases between. CDR3 length equals 13 residues. Per germline, CDR1 LNHNV and CDR2 YYDKDF (reference sequence). The CDR3 bases are TGTGCCACCAGAGGGTACTCTTCGACTGGCTACACCTTC. It is translated as CATRGYSSTGYTF.

The V and J genes are TRBV10-3 and TRBJ2-7, with 7 bases lining up with TRBD1. Germline V lookup: CDR1 ENHRY, CDR2 SYGVKD. The CDR3 sequence is 15 residues long. V lost 4 bases to trimming and J lost 4 bases; unmatched junction nucleotides: 10. CDR3 nucleotides: TGTGCCATCAGTGCGGTAACAGGGGTGGTGTACGAGCAGTACTTC. Translating it yields CAISAVTGVVYEQYF.

This sequence joins TRBV5-5 and TRBJ2-3, with D perhaps TRBD1 or TRBD2 (5 bases each). Germline lookup yields CDR1 SGHKS and CDR2 YYEKEE (reference sequence). The V gene lost 0 bases and the J gene lost 6 bases, with 11 bases spanning the gap. The CDR3 loop spans 14 amino acids. CDR3: CASSLAEGRDTQYF. The CDR3 coding sequence is TGTGCCAGCAGCTTGGCCGAGGGGCGGGATACGCAGTATTTT.

This clone was recorded once. Here the CDR3 DNA reads TGTGCCAGCAGCGTAACAACAGGGGGCCCTGAAGCTTTCTTT. It translates to CASSVTTGGPEAFF. The chain couples TRBV9 to TRBJ1-1; 9 bases fit TRBD1. Germline V lookup: CDR1 SGDLS, CDR2 YYNGEE. V shed 1 base and J 6 bases; nucleotides not matched to a gene: 4. The CDR3 extends over 14 amino acids.

This chain links TRBV7-9 with TRBJ2-2; 10 bases align to TRBD2. Losses at the gene ends were 4 bases for V and 4 bases for J; bases not matched to a gene: 6. Germline V lookup: CDR1 SEHNR, CDR2 FQNEAQ (reference sequence). The CDR3 length is 16 residues. CDR3 loop: CASSSPSGGLTGELFF. The CDR3 nucleotides read TGTGCCAGCAGCTCCCCTAGCGGGGGCCTCACCGGGGAGCTGTTTTTT.

The V gene is TRBV5-6, the J gene TRBJ1-6; 12 bases align to TRBD1. Germline-derived CDR1 and CDR2 are SGHDT and YYEEEE. V was clipped by 5 bases and J by 7 bases; unmatched bases: 4. The CDR3 is 15 residues long. Here the CDR3 DNA reads TGTGCCAGCAGTCGGGACAGGGGGCGAAATTCACCCCTCCACTTT. Its protein product is CASSRDRGRNSPLHF.

The rearrangement joins TRBV29-1 to TRBJ2-2, with 8 bases aligning to TRBD1. The CDR3 is 13 residues long. The germline V gene encodes CDR1 SQVTM and CDR2 ANQGSEA. V lost 6 bases to trimming and J lost 2 bases; unmatched junction nucleotides: 2. CDR3 sequence reads: CSVDRGNTGELFF. CDR3 DNA: TGCAGCGTAGACAGGGGAAACACCGGGGAGCTGTTTTTT.

The chain carries TRBV20-1 and TRBJ2-3, with D hard to call. V was pared by 3 bases and J by 2 bases, with 3 bases between. This CDR3 is 11 amino acids long. Germline CDR1 and CDR2: DFQATT and SNEGSKA (reference sequence). This chain's CDR3 is CSASITDTQYF. In DNA form, the CDR3 reads TGCAGTGCTAGTATCACAGATACGCAGTATTTT.

The chain employs TRBV20-1 and TRBJ1-6; maybe TRBD1 (5 bases). Germline loops: CDR1 DFQATT, CDR2 SNEGSKA (reference sequence). V gave up 3 bases and J gave up 5 bases, with 11 bases separating them. The CDR3 totals 14 residues. The CDR3 coding sequence is TGCAGTGCTAGTCCCAGGGCCGATAATTCACCCCTCCACTTT. Encoded protein: CSASPRADNSPLHF.

V usage is TRBV7-3 and J usage is TRBJ1-1; D remains ambiguous. The germline V gene has CDR1 SGHTA and CDR2 FQGTGA. The CDR3 totals 13 residues. Trimming took off 5 bases at V and 0 bases at J, with 7 bases between the two ends. The CDR3 DNA reads as TGTGCCAGCAGCGTCTCATTGAACACTGAAGCTTTCTTT. Protein product: CASSVSLNTEAFF.

The CDR3 spells CASSRNRDGPEAFF. The CDR3 DNA reads TGTGCCAGCAGTCGAAACAGGGACGGCCCTGAAGCTTTCTTT. The rearrangement links TRBV28 to TRBJ1-1, with a weak D call TRBD1 (6 bases). Trimming shortened V by 5 bases and J by 6 bases, and 16 bases separated the two germline ends. The length of the CDR3 is 14 residues. Per germline, CDR1 MDHEN and CDR2 SYDVKM.

The chain combines TRBV6-5 with TRBJ1-4; no reliable D call. Germline values: CDR1 MNHEY, CDR2 SVGAGI. There are 15 residues in the CDR3. The V and J ends lost 4 bases and 3 bases respectively, with 12 bases between them. The CDR3 here is CASSLLLVANEKLFF. Here the CDR3 DNA reads TGTGCCAGCAGTTTGCTGCTGGTTGCTAATGAAAAACTGTTTTTT.

The chain employs TRBV2 and TRBJ2-1; TRBD2 might be the D (5 bases). V lost 3 bases, J lost 0 bases, and 9 bases lay in between. This CDR3 region has 15 residues. CDR1 SNHLY and CDR2 FYNNEI come from the germline V gene. The CDR3 loop is CASSDERSSYNEQFF. DNA of the CDR3: TGTGCCAGCAGTGATGAGCGGAGCTCCTACAATGAGCAGTTCTTC.

This clone was detected only once. The V gene is TRBV5-1, the J gene TRBJ2-6, with TRBD1 as a possible D gene (6 bases). The CDR3 has 17 amino acids. Trimming removed 4 bases from V and 3 bases from J, with 17 bases in between. In germline, CDR1 is SGHRS, CDR2 YFSETQ. The CDR3 sequence is CASSGEQGLGGANVLTF. Here the CDR3 DNA reads TGCGCCAGCAGCGGGGAACAGGGTTTAGGTGGGGCCAACGTCCTGACTTTC.

The J gene is TRBJ2-7, the V gene TRBV5-1; D is ambiguous. V lost 0 bases and J lost 0, with 7 bases in between. Germline V lookup: CDR1 SGHRS, CDR2 YFSETQ. The CDR3 is 14 amino acids. The CDR3 loop is CASSLDPLSYEQYF. CDR3 nucleotides: TGCGCCAGCAGCTTGGACCCTCTCTCCTACGAGCAGTACTTC.